These 13 T cell receptor beta chains came from one sample sequenced in a study of cytomegalovirus exposure and HLA in healthy donors. Vbeta (60) and Jbeta (13) primers were used in the PCR. Some clones are missing from TCRdb's copy, which holds only in-frame ones; the method was immunoSEQ multiplex PCR. In the table there are about 180,000 clones, 80% of which are singletons. Sequencing was carried out using PBMCs. The receptors stem from a girl between 10 and 17 years old in good health and CMV-seropositive.

This clone is a singleton in its sample. The J gene is TRBJ2-5, the V gene TRBV7-9; D is perhaps TRBD2 (5 bases). The CDR3 consists of 16 residues. Between the trimmed V and J ends, which lost 1 base and 5 bases, there was a span of 17 bases. Germline V lookup: CDR1 SEHNR, CDR2 FQNEAQ (reference sequence). CDR3 amino acids: CASSLEGRGRGETQYF. CDR3 nucleotide sequence: TGTGCCAGCAGCTTAGAGGGTCGTGGGAGAGGGGAGACCCAGTACTTC.

The chain's CDR3 is CAVTSSGRYEQYF. The CDR3 DNA follows: TGTGCCGTAACCAGCTCGGGTCGCTACGAGCAGTACTTC. The V call is TRBV10-3, the J call TRBJ2-7; no firm D call. Deletions cut 11 bases from V and 3 bases from J, with 17 bases between. CDR1 ENHRY and CDR2 SYGVKD come from the germline V gene. This CDR3 region has 13 residues.

The CDR3 coding sequence is TGTGCCAGCTCACCACCGCTAGCGGGGGGTTTGTATGAGCAGTTCTTC. Its translation: CASSPPLAGGLYEQFF. The rearrangement links TRBV18 to TRBJ2-1, with 11 bases lining up with TRBD2. J lost 8 bases, V lost 0 bases, and 6 bases had no gene match. Germline CDR1 and CDR2: KGHSH and LQKENI. CDR3 size: 16 residues.

V and J are TRBV4-1 and TRBJ2-1; 10 bases map to TRBD2. The CDR3 is 18 amino acids. With V trimmed by 2 bases and J by 0 bases, 7 bases remained unmatched. Germline-derived CDR1 and CDR2 are MGHRA and YSYEKL. The CDR3 spells CASSQRGAGGGSYNEQFF. The CDR3 coding sequence is TGCGCCAGCAGCCAAAGGGGAGCGGGAGGGGGCTCCTACAATGAGCAGTTCTTC.

V and J are TRBV9 and TRBJ2-3; D not resolved. The V gene's germline CDR1 is SGDLS and CDR2 YYNGEE. The V gene lost 6 bases and the J gene lost 4 bases, with 15 bases spanning the gap. The CDR3 has 14 amino acids. This chain's CDR3 is CASTPRNEADTQYF. DNA of the CDR3: TGTGCCAGCACCCCCCGGAACGAGGCAGATACGCAGTATTTT.

As to this clone: The junction differs from germline at one of its ends, possibly a read error. The chain links TRBV6-5 to TRBJ2-7; D remains unclear. The CDR3 consists of 13 residues. Germline CDR1 MNHEY, CDR2 SVGAGI. CDR3 sequence reads: CASSYSQTYEQYF. Written as DNA, the CDR3 is TGTGCCAGCAGCTACTCCCAGACCTACGAGCAGTACTTC.

This clone was observed a few times. The chain joins TRBV29-1 to TRBJ1-1; 7 nucleotides match TRBD1. Germline V CDR1 and CDR2: SQVTM, ANQGSEA. The CDR3 loop spans 12 amino acids. The ends lost 7 bases at V and 1 base at J; junction bases unmatched: 3. The CDR3 sequence is CSGNRGNTEAFF. CDR3 in DNA: TGCAGCGGGAACAGGGGGAACACTGAAGCTTTCTTT.

V usage is TRBV4-2 and J usage is TRBJ1-5; tentative D call: TRBD1 (5 bases). The germline V and J ends were trimmed by 0 bases and 4 bases, with 10 bases remaining between them. The CDR3 extends over 15 amino acids. In germline, CDR1 is LGHNA, CDR2 YNFKEQ. CDR3 bases: TGTGCCAGCAGCCAAGATCAAGGGGCGAATCAGCCCCAGCATTTT. Protein sequence: CASSQDQGANQPQHF.

Turning to this clone: The sample carries other DNA sequences with the same CDR3. CDR3 in amino acids: CASSPDRDYGYTF. The CDR3 nucleotides read TGTGCCAGCTCACCCGACAGAGACTATGGCTACACCTTC. V and J are TRBV18 and TRBJ1-2; TRBD1 is a possible D gene (5 bases). Per germline, CDR1 KGHSH and CDR2 LQKENI. The CDR3 extends over 13 amino acids. V shed 3 bases and J shed 3 bases, with 8 bases lying between them.

This clone showed up just once. The chain carries TRBV19 and TRBJ2-1; 9 nucleotides line up with TRBD2. CDR1 is LNHDA, CDR2 SQIVND, per germline (reference sequence). The V and J ends lost 5 bases and 2 bases, in that order; junction bases with no gene match: 10. The CDR3 has 17 residues. The CDR3 loop is CASSESTGTSTYNEQFF. The CDR3 DNA follows: TGTGCCAGTAGTGAATCGACCGGGACTAGCACCTACAATGAGCAGTTCTTC.

The chain is built from TRBV10-3 and TRBJ2-3; D may be TRBD2 (5 bases). V dropped 3 bases and J dropped 3 bases, with 13 bases sitting between them. Germline V gives CDR1 ENHRY, CDR2 SYGVKD. The CDR3 is made up of 15 amino acids. CDR3: CAISDGLSITDTQYF. The CDR3 nucleotides are TGTGCCATCAGTGATGGACTTTCCATAACAGATACGCAGTATTTT.

The rearrangement joins TRBV6-1 to TRBJ2-1, with D perhaps TRBD1 (6 bases). Germline V CDR1 and CDR2: MNHNS, SASEGT. The CDR3 is 14 residues long. The V and J ends lost 6 bases and 3 bases respectively, with 12 bases between them. CDR3: CASSIWDNYNEQFF. CDR3 bases: TGTGCCAGCAGCATCTGGGACAACTACAATGAGCAGTTCTTC.

J is TRBJ2-1 and V is TRBV19; 15 nucleotides agree with TRBD2. V gave up 5 bases and J gave up 7 bases; unmatched junction bases: 12. Per the germline V gene, CDR1 is LNHDA and CDR2 is SQIVND (reference sequence). This CDR3 region has 18 residues. This CDR3 is CASSQGLPGTSGRNEQFF. CDR3 nucleotide sequence: TGTGCCAGTAGTCAAGGCCTACCCGGGACTAGCGGGAGGAATGAGCAGTTCTTC.